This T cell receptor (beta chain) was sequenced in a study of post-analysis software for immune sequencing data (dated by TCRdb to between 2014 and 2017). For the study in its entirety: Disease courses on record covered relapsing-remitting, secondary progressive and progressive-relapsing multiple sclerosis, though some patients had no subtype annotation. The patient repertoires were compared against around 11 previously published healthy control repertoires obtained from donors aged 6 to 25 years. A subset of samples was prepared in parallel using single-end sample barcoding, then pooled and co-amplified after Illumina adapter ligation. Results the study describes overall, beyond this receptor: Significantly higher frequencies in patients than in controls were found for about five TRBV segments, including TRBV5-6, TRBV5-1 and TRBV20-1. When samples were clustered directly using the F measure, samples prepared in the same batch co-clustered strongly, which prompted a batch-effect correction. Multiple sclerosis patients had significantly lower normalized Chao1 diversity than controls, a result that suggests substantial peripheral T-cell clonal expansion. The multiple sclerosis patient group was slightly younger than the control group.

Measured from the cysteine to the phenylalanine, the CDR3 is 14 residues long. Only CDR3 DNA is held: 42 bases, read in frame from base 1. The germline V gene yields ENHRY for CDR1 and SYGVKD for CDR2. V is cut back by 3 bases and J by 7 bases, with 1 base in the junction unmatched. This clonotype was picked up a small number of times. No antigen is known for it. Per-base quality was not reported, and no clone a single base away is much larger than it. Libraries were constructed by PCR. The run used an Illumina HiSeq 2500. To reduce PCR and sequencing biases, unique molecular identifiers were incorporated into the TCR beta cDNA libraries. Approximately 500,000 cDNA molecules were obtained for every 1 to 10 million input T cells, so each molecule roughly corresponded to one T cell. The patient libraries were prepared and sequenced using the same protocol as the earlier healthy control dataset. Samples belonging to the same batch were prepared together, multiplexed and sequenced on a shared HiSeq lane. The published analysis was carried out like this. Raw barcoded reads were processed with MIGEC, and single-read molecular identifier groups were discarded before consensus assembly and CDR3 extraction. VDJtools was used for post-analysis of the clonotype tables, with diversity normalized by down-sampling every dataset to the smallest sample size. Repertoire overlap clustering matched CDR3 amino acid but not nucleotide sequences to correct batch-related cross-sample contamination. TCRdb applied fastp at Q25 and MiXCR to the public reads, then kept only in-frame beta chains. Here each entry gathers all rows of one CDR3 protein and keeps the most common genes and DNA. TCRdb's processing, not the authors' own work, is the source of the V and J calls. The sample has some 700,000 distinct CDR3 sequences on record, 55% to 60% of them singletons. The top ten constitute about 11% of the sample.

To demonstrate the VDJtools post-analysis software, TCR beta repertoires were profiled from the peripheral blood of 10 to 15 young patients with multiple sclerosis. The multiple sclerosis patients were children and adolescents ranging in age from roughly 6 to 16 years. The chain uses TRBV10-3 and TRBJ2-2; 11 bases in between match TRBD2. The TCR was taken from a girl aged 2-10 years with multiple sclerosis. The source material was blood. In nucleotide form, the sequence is TGTGCCATCAGTGACGGGACTAGCGGCGGGGAGCTGTTTTTT. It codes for CAISDGTSGGELFF.